This T cell receptor beta chain was sequenced in a study of blood T cell repertoires in COVID-19. In the original workflow: Using reference gene primer amplification, nucleated cell counts were estimated. Data came from immunoSEQ multiplex PCR; TCRdb stores just in-frame clones and leaves some out. V and J calls and clone size are as listed in that table; D and trimming were resolved from the DNA. The data contain 200,000 to 300,000 clones, less than 90% of them singletons. The germline V gene has CDR1 KGHDR and CDR2 SFDVKD. The CDR3 has 17 amino acids. V lost 4 bases and J lost 2, with 18 bases in between.

The TCR was taken from a middle-aged woman who had recovered from COVID-19. The sample was peripheral blood. V usage is TRBV24-1 and J usage is TRBJ2-3; the D gene is possibly TRBD2 (5 bases). The DNA of the CDR3 is TGTGCCACCAGTGACTCCCCCCGGGGTAGCCTCACAGATACGCAGTATTTT. Protein sequence: CATSDSPRGSLTDTQYF.